This T cell receptor beta chain was sequenced for a study of CD8 T cells in ankylosing spondylitis. Findings and limits, study-wide: The authors found the disease-linked clones to be CD8+ and relatively rare in peripheral blood. Typical of ankylosing spondylitis blood, it appeared, was a TCR beta motif of fewer than ten highly homologous variants. In reactive arthritis synovial fluid and blood, some motif variants had been reported before.

Quantitative 5'-RACE with molecular barcodes was used to make the TCR beta libraries. TCRdb re-analysed the 5' RACE reads in MiXCR, keeping a single row per CDR3 protein. The table shows about 250,000 distinct CDR3 sequences, with 30% to 35% occurring only once. Notes on this clonotype: Its antigen remains unknown.

Germline V gives CDR1 MRHNA, CDR2 SNTAGT. Between the trimmed V and J ends, which lost 3 bases and 2 bases, there was a span of 12 bases. The CDR3 loop spans 15 amino acids. The genes are TRBV6-4 and TRBJ2-3; D not certain. This clonotype was sampled from a male donor with ankylosing spondylitis or in good health (not recorded which). What was sequenced was blood, either unsorted or a sorted T cell fraction (not recorded which). CDR3 nucleotide sequence: TGTGCCAGCAGTGAGGTCCAGTCCCCCACAGATACGCAGTATTTT. This sequence encodes CASSEVQSPTDTQYF.